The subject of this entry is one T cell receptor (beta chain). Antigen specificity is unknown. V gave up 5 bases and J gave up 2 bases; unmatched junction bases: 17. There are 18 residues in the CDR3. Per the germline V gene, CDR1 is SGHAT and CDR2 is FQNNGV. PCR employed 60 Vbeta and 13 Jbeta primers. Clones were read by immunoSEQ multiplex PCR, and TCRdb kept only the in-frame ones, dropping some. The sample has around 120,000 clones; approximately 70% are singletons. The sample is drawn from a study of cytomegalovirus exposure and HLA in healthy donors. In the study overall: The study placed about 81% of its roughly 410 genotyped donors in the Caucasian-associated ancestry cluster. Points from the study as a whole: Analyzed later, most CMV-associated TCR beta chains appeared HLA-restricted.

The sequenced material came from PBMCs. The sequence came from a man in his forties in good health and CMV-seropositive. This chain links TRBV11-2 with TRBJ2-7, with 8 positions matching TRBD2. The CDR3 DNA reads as TGTGCCAGCAGCCTCTACTCGTTAGCGGGAATTCCAACCTACGAGCAGTACTTC. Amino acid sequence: CASSLYSLAGIPTYEQYF.